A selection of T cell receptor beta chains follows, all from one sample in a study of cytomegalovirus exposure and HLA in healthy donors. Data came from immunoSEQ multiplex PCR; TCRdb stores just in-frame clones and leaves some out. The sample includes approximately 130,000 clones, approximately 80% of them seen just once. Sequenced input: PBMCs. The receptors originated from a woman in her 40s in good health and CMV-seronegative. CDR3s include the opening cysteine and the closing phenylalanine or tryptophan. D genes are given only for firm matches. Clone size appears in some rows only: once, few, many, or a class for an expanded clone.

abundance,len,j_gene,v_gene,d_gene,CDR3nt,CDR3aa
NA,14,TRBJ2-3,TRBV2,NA,TGTGCCAGCAGTCAAGAACCCGGTGTAGATACGCAGTATTTT,CASSQEPGVDTQYF
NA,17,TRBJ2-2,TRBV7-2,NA,TGTGCCAGCAGCTTAGTAGGGTCAGGGCGTAACACCGGGGAGCTGTTTTTT,CASSLVGSGRNTGELFF
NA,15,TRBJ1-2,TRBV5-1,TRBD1,TGCGCCAGCAGCCTGAGACAGGGGGCGTACTATGGCTACACCTTC,CASSLRQGAYYGYTF
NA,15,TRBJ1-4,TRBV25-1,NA,TGTGCCAGCAGTGAGATAAACAGGGAAGGGGAAAAACTGTTTTTT,CASSEINREGEKLFF
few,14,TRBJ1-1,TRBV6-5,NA,TGTGCCAGCACTCCCCGGACGGGGATCACTGAAGCTTTCTTT,CASTPRTGITEAFF
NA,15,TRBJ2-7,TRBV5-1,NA,TGCGCCAGCGCCCGAATCGGGGTGGCGGAAGACGAGCAGTACTTC,CASARIGVAEDEQYF
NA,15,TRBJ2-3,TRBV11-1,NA,TGTGCCAGCAGCTTAGGCAGGCAGAGCACAGATACGCAGTATTTT,CASSLGRQSTDTQYF
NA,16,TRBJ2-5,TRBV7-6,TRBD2,TGTGCCAGCAGTCCTGGGGGACTAGCGTACCAAGAGACCCAGTACTTC,CASSPGGLAYQETQYF
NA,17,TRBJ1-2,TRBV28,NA,TGTGCCAGCAGTTTATTAGCGGAGGTCGGACCGGGCTATGGCTACACCTTC,CASSLLAEVGPGYGYTF
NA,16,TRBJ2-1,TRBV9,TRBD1,TGTGCCAGCAGCGTATTCCCCGGGACAGGGGACAATGAGCAGTTCTTC,CASSVFPGTGDNEQFF
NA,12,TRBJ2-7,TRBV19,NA,TGTGCCAGTAGTGCTCAGGGTTACGAGCAGTACTTC,CASSAQGYEQYF
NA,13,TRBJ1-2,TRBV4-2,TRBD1,TGTGCCAGCAGCCCCGACAGGGAAGGGGGCTACACCTTC,CASSPDREGGYTF
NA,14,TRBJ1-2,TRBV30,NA,TGTGCCTGGAGTGTACCTGCTTCAGGGGCAAGCTACACCTTC,CAWSVPASGASYTF
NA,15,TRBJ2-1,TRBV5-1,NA,TGCGCCAGCAGCTTTGGGGGGAGCTCCTACAATGAGCAGTTCTTC,CASSFGGSSYNEQFF
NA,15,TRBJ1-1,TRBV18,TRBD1,TGTGCCAGCTCACCTAAGACAGGGTTGAACACTGAAGCTTTCTTT,CASSPKTGLNTEAFF
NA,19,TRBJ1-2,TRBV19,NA,TGTGCCACTCGGGACCTGGACAGCGATACCAGAAACCACTGGGATGGCTACACCTTC,CATRDLDSDTRNHWDGYTF
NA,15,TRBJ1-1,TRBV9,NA,TGTGCCAGCAGCGGATTGCTAGGATTGAACACTGAAGCTTTCTTT,CASSGLLGLNTEAFF
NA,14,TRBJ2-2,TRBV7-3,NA,TGTGCCAGCAGCTTAACGGGGCCCACCGGGGAGCTGTTTTTT,CASSLTGPTGELFF
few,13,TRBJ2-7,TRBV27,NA,TGTGCCAGCAGTTTATCCGCTACCTACGAGCAGTACTTC,CASSLSATYEQYF
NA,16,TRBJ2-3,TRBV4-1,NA,TGCGCCAGCAGCCCGTCACCGGGGGAGCCCACAGATACGCAGTATTTT,CASSPSPGEPTDTQYF
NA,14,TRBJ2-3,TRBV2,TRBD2,TGTGCCAGCATACGGCGGGGGGCGGGGAATACGCAGTATTTT,CASIRRGAGNTQYF
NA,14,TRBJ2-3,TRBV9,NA,TGTGCCAGCAGCGTAGATCCTAGCCCGGATACGCAGTATTTT,CASSVDPSPDTQYF
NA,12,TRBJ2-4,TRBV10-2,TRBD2,TGCGCCAGCAGAGATCCGGGACTAGCGGCGTACTTC,CASRDPGLAAYF
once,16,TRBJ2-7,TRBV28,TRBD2,TGTGCCAGCAGGGGTCAGTCCAGCGGGGTATCCTACGAGCAGTACTTC,CASRGQSSGVSYEQYF
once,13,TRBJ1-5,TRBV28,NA,TGTGCCAGCAGTTTGAGATTCAATCAGCCCCAGCATTTT,CASSLRFNQPQHF
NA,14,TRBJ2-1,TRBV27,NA,TGTGCCAGCAGTGTTCCGGGCCAGGGGAATGAGCAGTTCTTC,CASSVPGQGNEQFF
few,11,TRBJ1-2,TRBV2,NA,TGTGCCAGCAGTGCAGGCTATGGCTACACCTTC,CASSAGYGYTF
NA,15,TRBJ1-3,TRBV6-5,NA,TGTGCCAGCAGTTACTCGGGCTCCTCTGGAAACACCATATATTTT,CASSYSGSSGNTIYF
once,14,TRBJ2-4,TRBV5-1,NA,TGCGCCAGCAGCTTGGCCGGGGAGTTAAACATTCAGTACTTC,CASSLAGELNIQYF
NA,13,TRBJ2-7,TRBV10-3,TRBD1,TGTGCCATCAGTAGGACAGGTAGCTACGAGCAGTACTTC,CAISRTGSYEQYF
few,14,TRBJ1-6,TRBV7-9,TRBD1,TGTGCCAGCAGCTTAGGACAGGGCGATTCACCCCTCCACTTT,CASSLGQGDSPLHF
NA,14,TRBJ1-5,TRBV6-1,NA,TGTGCCAGCAGTGAACAGAAGAGCAATCAGCCCCAGCATTTT,CASSEQKSNQPQHF
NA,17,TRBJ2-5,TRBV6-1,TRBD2,TGTGCCAGCAGTGGTCCTAGCGGGGAGACTAAACAAGAGACCCAGTACTTC,CASSGPSGETKQETQYF
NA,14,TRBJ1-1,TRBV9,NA,TGTGCCAGCAGCGTTCGCGGAGGGGCGGATGCTCTTTTCTTT,CASSVRGGADALFF
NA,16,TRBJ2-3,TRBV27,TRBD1,TGTGCCAGCAGTTTCATCGGACAGGGCGCGGAAGATACGCAGTATTTT,CASSFIGQGAEDTQYF
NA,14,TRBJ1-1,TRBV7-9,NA,TGTGCCAGCAGTCCAGACAGGAGTGGCACTGAAGCTTTCTTT,CASSPDRSGTEAFF
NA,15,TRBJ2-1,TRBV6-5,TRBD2,TGTGCCAGCAGTCCGGGACTAGCCGATTACAATGAGCAGTTCTTC,CASSPGLADYNEQFF
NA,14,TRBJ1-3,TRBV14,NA,TGTGCCAGCAGTCGACTGACCTCTGGAAACACCATATATTTT,CASSRLTSGNTIYF
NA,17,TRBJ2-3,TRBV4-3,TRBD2,TGCGCCAGCAGCCAAGATAGGGTAGCGGGAGGTGGAGATACGCAGTATTTT,CASSQDRVAGGGDTQYF
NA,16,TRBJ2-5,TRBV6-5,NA,TGTGCCAGCAGTTACTCGATATCGGCGCCACCTACGGGGCAGTACTTC,CASSYSISAPPTGQYF
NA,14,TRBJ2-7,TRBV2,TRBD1,TGTGCCAGCAGGAGGACAGGGGGGATCGACGAGCAGTACTTC,CASRRTGGIDEQYF
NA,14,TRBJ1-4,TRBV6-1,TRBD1,TGTGCCAGCAGTGGGGGGACAGGGGATGAAAAACTGTTTTTT,CASSGGTGDEKLFF
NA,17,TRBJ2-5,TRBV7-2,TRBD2,TGTGCCAGCAGCTTAGGATTGCTAGCGGGATTCCAAGAGACCCAGTACTTC,CASSLGLLAGFQETQYF
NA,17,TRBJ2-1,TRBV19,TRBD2,TGTGCCAGTACCGCAACCTTTACTAGCGGGGGGACTATTGAGCAGTTCTTC,CASTATFTSGGTIEQFF